This T cell receptor beta chain was sequenced in a study of T cell responses to AZD1222 COVID-19 vaccine. This CDR3 has 15 residues. With 5 bases removed from V and 4 bases from J, the gap between germline ends came to 15 bases. CDR1 SGHTA and CDR2 FQGNSA come from the germline V gene. Assay: immunoSEQ multiplex PCR; the TCRdb copy retains only in-frame clones and omits some. Of 65,000 to 95,000 clones in the sample, more than 75% were seen once. Sequences were derived from peripheral blood, sampled on day 0 of AZD1222 vaccination. This sequence originates from an adult in good health. The chain uses TRBV7-2 and TRBJ1-5, with D maybe TRBD1 (6 bases). In DNA form, the CDR3 reads TGTGCCAGCAGCCCGATGGGGGGCCGGAATCAGCCCCAGCATTTT. It specifies CASSPMGGRNQPQHF.